The sequence of this TCR beta chain was determined in a study of T cells in Graves' hyperthyroidism and ophthalmopathy. This clonotype was detected ten times or more. It was RNA transcripts that yielded the amplified TCR beta CDR3 regions. A set of HTBI primers served as the primers for a first-round RT-PCR of the TCR CDR3. Using its own MiXCR run on the multiplex PCR reads, TCRdb lists one record per CDR3 protein. The table records about 570,000 distinct CDR3 sequences, about 43% of them present only once. Germline lookup yields CDR1 LNHNV and CDR2 YYDKDF (reference sequence). The ends were cut back, 3 bases at V and 4 bases at J, with 7 bases in the middle. This CDR3 is built from 12 residues.

Sequenced input: peripheral blood or thyroid tissue (not recorded which). The chain carries TRBV15 and TRBJ2-7; D not certain. This TCR derives from an adult woman with Graves' disease, either hyperthyroidism or ophthalmopathy (not recorded which). The CDR3 loop reads CATSSNGYEQYF. CDR3 DNA sequence: TGTGCCACCAGCAGTAATGGGTACGAGCAGTACTTC.